The sequence of this TCR beta chain was determined in a study of PD-1 blockade in classical Hodgkin lymphoma. Background on the study: Nivolumab dosing for patients was 3 mg/kg, administered intravenously every 2 weeks. General study findings and limits: CD4+ TCR diversity, unlike CD8+, climbed significantly by C4D1. Whoever responded completely had baseline diversity much like that seen in newly diagnosed patients. A reduction in baseline TCR diversity was reportedly seen in newly diagnosed patients relative to healthy donors.

Details on this clone: Its antigen is as yet unknown.

Using immunoSEQ multiplex PCR, the repertoire was profiled, and TCRdb retains in-frame clones only, with some absent. The sample contains 100,000 to 130,000 clones, 80% to 90% of which appear only once. Every patient relapsed after autologous stem cell transplantation, and brentuximab vedotin exposure varied. This CDR3 spans 12 amino acids. Germline V lookup: CDR1 SGHDT, CDR2 YYEEEE. The V segment lost 4 bases and the J segment 5 bases; nucleotides outside the gene matches: 2. Sample: peripheral blood mononuclear cells (PBMCs), taken before the second cycle of nivolumab. The sequence came from a human donor with classical Hodgkin lymphoma. The chain joins TRBV5-6 to TRBJ2-5; 7 nucleotides match TRBD1. The CDR3 sequence is CASSGQAETQYF. In DNA, the CDR3 is TGTGCCAGCAGCGGACAGGCGGAGACCCAGTACTTC.